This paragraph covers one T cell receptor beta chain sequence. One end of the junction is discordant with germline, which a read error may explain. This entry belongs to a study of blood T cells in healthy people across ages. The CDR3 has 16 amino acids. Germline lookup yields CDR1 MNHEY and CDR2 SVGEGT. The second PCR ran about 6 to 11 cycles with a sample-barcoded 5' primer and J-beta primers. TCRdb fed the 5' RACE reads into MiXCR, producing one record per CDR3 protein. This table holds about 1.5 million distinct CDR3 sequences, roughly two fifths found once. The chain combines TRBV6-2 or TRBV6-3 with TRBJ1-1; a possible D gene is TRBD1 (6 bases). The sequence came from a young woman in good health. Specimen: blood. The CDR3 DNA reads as TGTGCCAGCAGATCGAACAGGGTACAACGGAACGCTGAAGCTTTCTTT. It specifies CASRSNRVQRNAEAFF.